This entry concerns a single T cell receptor (beta chain). Its cognate antigen is unknown. The sample comes from a study of cytomegalovirus exposure and HLA in healthy donors. Study results and caveats: Later analysis placed DRB1 highest and HLA-C lowest in TCR association rates, which differed by HLA locus. Earlier results showed most TCR beta V segments being productive about 87% or about 30% of the time. Associated with HLA alleles at 0.05 false discovery rate in a later analysis were fewer than 20,000 TCR beta sequences. The presence/absence work took it that sequencing depth was about the same across donors.

Germline V gives CDR1 SGHTA, CDR2 FQGNSA. Trimming cost V 7 bases and J 9 bases; bases outside gene matches: 5. This CDR3 spans 13 amino acids. The PCR contained 60 Vbeta and 13 Jbeta primers. Profiling relied on immunoSEQ multiplex PCR, and the TCRdb table lists in-frame clones only, not all of them. The sample holds 200,000 to 250,000 clones, just over 75% seen once. The clonotype comes from a woman in her sixties or seventies in good health and CMV-seropositive. The genes are TRBV7-2 and TRBJ1-6, with TRBD1 matching over 8 bases. Sequenced sample: PBMCs. In DNA, the CDR3 is TGTGCCAGCACCACAGGGGGGTCTTCACCCCTCCACTTT. It yields the protein CASTTGGSSPLHF.